These 3 T cell receptor beta chains were sequenced from one sample in a study of T-cell memory formation after mild COVID-19. Via MiXCR, TCRdb re-called the 5' RACE reads, giving one row per CDR3 protein. The data hold hundreds of thousands of distinct CDR3 sequences, with 15% observed a single time. Specimen: PBMCs or a T cell subset sorted from them (not recorded which). The receptors originated from a man aged 18 to 29 who had mild COVID-19 (a few samples of this study predate the infection). Cell type and time point are not known.

This clonotype was seen only a few times. The gene calls are TRBV29-1 and TRBJ2-7, with D perhaps TRBD1 or TRBD2 (6 bases each). CDR3 size: 13 residues. Germline V CDR1 and CDR2: SQVTM, ANQGSEA. The ends were cut back, 7 bases at V and 4 bases at J, with 17 bases in the middle. As DNA, the CDR3 is TGCAGCGCCCGAGGGGGACTTGCATACGAGCAGTACTTC. Its translation is CSARGGLAYEQYF.

This clonotype came up a few times. The chain recombines TRBV7-6 with TRBJ1-1, with D possibly TRBD1 on 6 matching bases. The CDR3 totals 13 residues. CDR1 is SGHVS and CDR2 is FNYEAQ in the germline V gene. Trimming cost V 1 base and J 6 bases, with 9 bases left between them. The CDR3 DNA is TGTGCCAGCAGCTTAGGGGGGCTCGCTGAAGCTTTCTTT. Amino acid sequence: CASSLGGLAEAFF.

The chain has TRBV12-3 or TRBV12-4 and TRBJ1-1; the match to TRBD1 covers 8 bases. With V trimmed by 7 bases and J by 2 bases, 15 bases remained unmatched. The CDR3 is 17 residues long. CDR3 in amino acids: CASILYMDREPNTEAFF. DNA of the CDR3: TGTGCCAGCATCCTTTATATGGACAGGGAGCCAAACACTGAAGCTTTCTTT.